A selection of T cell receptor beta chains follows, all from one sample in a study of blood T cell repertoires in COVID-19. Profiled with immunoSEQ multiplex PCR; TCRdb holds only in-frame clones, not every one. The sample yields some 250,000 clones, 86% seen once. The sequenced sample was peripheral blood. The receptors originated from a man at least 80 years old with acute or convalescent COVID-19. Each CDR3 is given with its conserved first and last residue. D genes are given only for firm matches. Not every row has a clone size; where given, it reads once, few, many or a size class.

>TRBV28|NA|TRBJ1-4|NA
TGTGCCAGCAGTTTGGTAGGGGTGGGAACTAATGAAAAACTGTTTTTT
CASSLVGVGTNEKLFF
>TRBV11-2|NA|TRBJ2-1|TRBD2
TGTGCCAGCAGCTTAGGACTAGCGGGAGATGAGCAGTTCTTC
CASSLGLAGDEQFF
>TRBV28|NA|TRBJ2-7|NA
TGTGCCAGCAGTTTATGGGTACAGGGTAGCGACGAGCAGTACTTC
CASSLWVQGSDEQYF
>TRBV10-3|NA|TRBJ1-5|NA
TGTGCCATCAGTGAGTCGGACATTAGCAATCAGCCCCAGCATTTT
CAISESDISNQPQHF
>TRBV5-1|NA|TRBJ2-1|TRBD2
TGCGCCAGCAGCATTCCGTCCCGGCGGGAGCGGAATGAGCAGTTCTTC
CASSIPSRRERNEQFF
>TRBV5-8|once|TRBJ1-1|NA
TGTGCCACTTCAAGGGGTCCGAACACTGAAGCTTTCTTT
CATSRGPNTEAFF
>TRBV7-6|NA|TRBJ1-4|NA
TGTGCCAGCAGCTTCCGGGGCAGCGGGGAAAAACTGTTTTTT
CASSFRGSGEKLFF
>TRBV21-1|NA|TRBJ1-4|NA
TGTGCCAGCAGCCGGGACAGGGACCTTAATTCTCATGAAAAACTGTTTTTT
CASSRDRDLNSHEKLFF
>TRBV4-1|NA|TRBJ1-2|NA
TGCGCCAGCAGCCGATCCGAGAACTATGGCTACACCTTC
CASSRSENYGYTF
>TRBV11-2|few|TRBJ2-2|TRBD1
TGTGCCAGCAGCTCATTACAGGGGGCGTCAGGTTACACCGGGGAGCTGTTTTTT
CASSSLQGASGYTGELFF
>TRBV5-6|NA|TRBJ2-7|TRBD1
TGTGCCAGCAGTCCGGCGGTCGGGACAGTAAAAGTCGAGCAGTACTTC
CASSPAVGTVKVEQYF
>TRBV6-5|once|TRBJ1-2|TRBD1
TGTGCCAGCAGTCCACAGGGGGCGTACTATGGCTACACCTTC
CASSPQGAYYGYTF
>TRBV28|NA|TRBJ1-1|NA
TGTGCCAGCAGTTTAACAAATACTGAAGCTTTCTTT
CASSLTNTEAFF
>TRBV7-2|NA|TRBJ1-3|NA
TGTGCCAGCAGCTTAGGGGGGACAAGGTCTGGAAACACCATATATTTT
CASSLGGTRSGNTIYF
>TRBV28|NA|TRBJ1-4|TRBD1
TGTGCCAGCAGTTTAAGACAGGGGGCCACCCAACTATTT
CASSLRQGATQLF
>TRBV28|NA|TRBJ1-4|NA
TGTGCCACCTGCTGCAGCGGTTTCGGGACTCTGAATGAAAAACTGTTTTTT
CATCCSGFGTLNEKLFF
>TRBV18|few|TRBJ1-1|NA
TGTGCCAGCTCACCCCTGAGTGGGAGCACTGAAGCTTTCTTT
CASSPLSGSTEAFF
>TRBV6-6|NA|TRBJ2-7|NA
TGTGCCAGCAGTCCCCACCGACCGACTAGGAGCTCCTACGAGCAGTACTTC
CASSPHRPTRSSYEQYF
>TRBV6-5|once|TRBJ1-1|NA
TGTGCCAGCAGTTACGACTTTTGGGGGGGGCGGACTGAAGCTTTCTTT
CASSYDFWGGRTEAFF
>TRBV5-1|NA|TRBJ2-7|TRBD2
TGCGCCAGCAGCATTAATAGCGGGAGACTCTCCTACGGGCAGTACTTC
CASSINSGRLSYGQYF
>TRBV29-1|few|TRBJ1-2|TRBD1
TGCAGCGCCGAACAGGGGGAGGGGAGTGGCTACACCTTC
CSAEQGEGSGYTF
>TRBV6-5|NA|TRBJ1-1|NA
TGTGCCAGCAGGCGGAGGGGTGAAGCTTTCTTT
CASRRRGEAFF
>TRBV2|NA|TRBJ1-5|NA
TGTGCCAGCTGTGTGACAGAAAATCAGCCCCAGCATTTT
CASCVTENQPQHF
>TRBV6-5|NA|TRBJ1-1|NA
TGTGCCAGCAGTTACTCACAAGGAGGTCCGAACACTGAAGCTTTCTTT
CASSYSQGGPNTEAFF
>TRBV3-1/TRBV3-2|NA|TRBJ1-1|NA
TGTGCCAGCAGCCAGTATACAAACACTGAAGCTTTCTTT
CASSQYTNTEAFF
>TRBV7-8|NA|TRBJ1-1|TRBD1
TGTGCCAGCAGCCTCGGACAGGGGGGTGAAGCTTTCTTT
CASSLGQGGEAFF
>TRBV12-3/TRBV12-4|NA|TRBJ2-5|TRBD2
TGTGCCAGCAGTTTCGGCGGGGGGGCGGCCCAGTACTTC
CASSFGGGAAQYF
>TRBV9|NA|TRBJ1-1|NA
TGTGCCAGCAGCGTAGTTCCGGACACTGAAGCTTTCTTT
CASSVVPDTEAFF
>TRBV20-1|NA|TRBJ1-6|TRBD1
TGCAGTGCCAGTCGTGGGACAGCGAATTCACCCCTCCACTTT
CSASRGTANSPLHF
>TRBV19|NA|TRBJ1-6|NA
TGTGCCAGTAATTCGGGGAGTAATTCACCCCTCCACTTT
CASNSGSNSPLHF
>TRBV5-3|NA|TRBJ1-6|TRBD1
TGTGCCAGAAGTTTTGGACAGGGTAACAATTCACCCCTCCACTTT
CARSFGQGNNSPLHF
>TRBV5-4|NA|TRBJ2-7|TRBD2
TGTGCCAGCAGCTTGGGACTAGCGGGAGGGGAGGAGCAGTACTTC
CASSLGLAGGEEQYF
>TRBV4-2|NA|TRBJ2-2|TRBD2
TGTGCCAGCAGCCAAGATGGCGGGGGGGCCCTCGGGGAGCTGTTTTTT
CASSQDGGGALGELFF
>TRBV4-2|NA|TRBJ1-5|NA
TGTGCCAGCAGCCAAGACAGGAACAATCAGCCCCAGCATTTT
CASSQDRNNQPQHF
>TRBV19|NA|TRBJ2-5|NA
TGTGCCAGTAGCAAAAGGAGCTCGGGGGGCGCAGAGACCCAGTACTTC
CASSKRSSGGAETQYF
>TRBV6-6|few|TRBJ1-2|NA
TGTGCCGCCCAGGGGAACTATGGCTACACCTTC
CAAQGNYGYTF
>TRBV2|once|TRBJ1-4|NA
TGTGCCAGCAGTGGAACAGATGGAAAACTGTTTTTT
CASSGTDGKLFF
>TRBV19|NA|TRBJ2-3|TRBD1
TGTGCCAGTAGTACAGGGGGCCGGGCAGATACGCAGTATTTT
CASSTGGRADTQYF
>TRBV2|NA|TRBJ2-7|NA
TGTGCCAGCACCATCGGGTCATCCTACGAGCAGTACTTC
CASTIGSSYEQYF
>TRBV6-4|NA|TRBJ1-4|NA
TGTGCCAGCAGTGTGAGGCCCTTCGATGAAAAACTGTTTTTT
CASSVRPFDEKLFF
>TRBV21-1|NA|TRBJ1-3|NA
TGTGCCAGCAGCAAAAAGGCGACAGGGTCTCGTGGAAACACCATATATTTT
CASSKKATGSRGNTIYF
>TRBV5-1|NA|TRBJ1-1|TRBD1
TGCGCCAGCAGCCCTAACGGACAGGGGAACACTGAAGCTTTCTTT
CASSPNGQGNTEAFF
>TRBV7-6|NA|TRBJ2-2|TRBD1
TGTGCCAGCAGCGGATTTGGGCGGGGACAGGGGAACACCGGGGAGCTGTTTTTT
CASSGFGRGQGNTGELFF
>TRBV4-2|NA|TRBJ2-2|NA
TGTGCCAGCAGCCCCGGCGGACTTACCGGGGAGCTGTTTTTT
CASSPGGLTGELFF
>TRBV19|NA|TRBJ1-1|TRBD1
TGTGCCAGTAGTCCAAGGGGACAGGGGGCTCTAGTGGCTGAAGCTTTCTTT
CASSPRGQGALVAEAFF
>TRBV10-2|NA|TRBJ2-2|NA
TGCGCCAGCAGTTCTTACACCGGGGAGCTGTTTTTT
CASSSYTGELFF
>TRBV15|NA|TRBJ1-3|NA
TGTGCCACCAGCAGAGACCTCGGGGGAGGAAACACCATATATTTT
CATSRDLGGGNTIYF
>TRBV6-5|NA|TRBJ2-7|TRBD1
TGTGCCAGCAGTAACAGGGGCACCTACGAGCAGTACTTC
CASSNRGTYEQYF
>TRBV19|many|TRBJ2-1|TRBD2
TGTGCCAGTAGTCGGTTACCTAGCGGGACCTACAATGAGCAGTTCTTC
CASSRLPSGTYNEQFF
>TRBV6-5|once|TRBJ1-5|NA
TGTGCCAGCAGTACTACCCTGTATCAGCCCCAGCATTTT
CASSTTLYQPQHF
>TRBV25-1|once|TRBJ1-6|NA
TGTGCCAGCGCCCGGGATCCTTCCCAATCACCCCTCCACTTT
CASARDPSQSPLHF
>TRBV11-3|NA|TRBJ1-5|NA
TGTGCCAGCAGCTCCCAGCGGGGTAGCAATCAGCCCCAGCATTTT
CASSSQRGSNQPQHF
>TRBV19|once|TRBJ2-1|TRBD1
TGTGCCAGTAGTCGGTGGACAGGGACGACCTACAATGAGCAGTTCTTC
CASSRWTGTTYNEQFF
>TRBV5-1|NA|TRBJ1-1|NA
TGCGCCAGCAGCTTGGGCCCCCTTCAGGGAAACACTGAAGCTTTCTTT
CASSLGPLQGNTEAFF